These 6 T cell receptor beta chains originate from one sample sequenced in a study of shared clonotypes between healthy human individuals. TCRdb's copy holds only in-frame clones and misses some; the assay was immunoSEQ multiplex PCR. The sample includes about 980,000 clones, around 80% of them seen just once. The sequenced material came from memory CD4+ T cells sorted from blood. Subset meaning: CD45RA-negative fraction. All receptors derive from a young man in good health.

This chain uses TRBV6-1 with TRBJ1-1; D is ambiguous. Germline V gives CDR1 MNHNS, CDR2 SASEGT. This CDR3 comprises 14 residues. Trimming pared 6 bases from V and 1 base from J, leaving 12 bases between. CDR3 DNA: TGTGCCAGCAGCACCCGTTGGGGGAACACTGAAGCTTTCTTT. The encoded protein is CASSTRWGNTEAFF.

Turning to this clone: This sample includes further DNA sequences coding for the same CDR3. This chain joins TRBV6-5 and TRBJ1-1; unclear D gene. CDR1 and CDR2 from the germline V gene are MNHEY and SVGAGI. This CDR3 is 12 amino acids long. V was shortened by 3 bases and J by 7 bases, with 9 bases between the two germline ends. CDR3 amino acids: CASSYVGGEAFF. CDR3 sequence (DNA): TGTGCCAGCAGTTATGTCGGAGGTGAAGCTTTCTTT.

This chain uses TRBV11-3 with TRBJ2-1; 7 bases are a match to TRBD1. V was pared by 2 bases and J by 6 bases, with 10 bases of the junction left unmatched. The CDR3 extends over 16 amino acids. Germline CDR1 reads SGHNT; CDR2 reads YENEEA. The CDR3 here is CASSLRGPGQINEQFF. CDR3 bases: TGTGCCAGCAGCTTAAGGGGACCGGGACAGATCAATGAGCAGTTCTTC.

This rearrangement joins TRBV19 to TRBJ2-7; TRBD1 matches 7 bases. Germline-derived CDR1 and CDR2 are LNHDA and SQIVND (reference sequence). The CDR3 length is 14 residues. Germline trimming cut 7 bases from V and 0 bases from J; bases unmatched to any gene: 6. CDR3 in amino acids: CASKVTGISYEQYF. In DNA form, the CDR3 reads TGTGCCAGTAAGGTGACAGGGATCTCCTACGAGCAGTACTTC. The complete variable domain, with remaining parts taken from reference TRBV19 and TRBJ2-7, reads DGGITQSPKYLFRKEGQNVTLSCEQNLNHDAMYWYRQDPGQGLRLIYYSQIVNDFQKGDIAEGYSVSREKKESFPLTVTSAQKNPTAFYLCASKVTGISYEQYFGPGTRLTVT.

The rearrangement joins TRBV6-1 to TRBJ1-4; 9 bases are a match to TRBD1. Germline assignment: CDR1 MNHNS and CDR2 SASEGT. Trimming cost V 4 bases and J 1 base; bases outside gene matches: 7. The CDR3 runs to 17 residues. The CDR3 nucleotides are TGTGCCAGCAGTGGAACAGGGGGCATCTTAACTAATGAAAAACTGTTTTTT. It translates to CASSGTGGILTNEKLFF.

The chain has TRBV6-6 and TRBJ1-3, with a possible D match to TRBD1 (5 bases). There are 13 residues in the CDR3. Trimming took 6 bases from V and 0 from J, leaving 6 bases between them. The germline V gene has CDR1 MNHNY and CDR2 SVGAGI (reference sequence). This CDR3 reads CASRGTSGNTIYF. In DNA form, the CDR3 reads TGTGCCAGCAGAGGGACCTCTGGAAACACCATATATTTT.